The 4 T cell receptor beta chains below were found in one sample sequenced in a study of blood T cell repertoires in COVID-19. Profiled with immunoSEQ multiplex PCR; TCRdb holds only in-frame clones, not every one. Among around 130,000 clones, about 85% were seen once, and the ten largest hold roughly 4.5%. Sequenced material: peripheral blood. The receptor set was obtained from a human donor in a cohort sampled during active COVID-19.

The CDR3 is CASSPGQGPDTQYF. CDR3 coding DNA: TGTGCCAGCTCACCGGGACAGGGACCAGATACGCAGTATTTT. The chain is built from TRBV18 and TRBJ2-3; 9 nucleotides match TRBD1. V trimming: 3 bases; J trimming: 4 bases; junction bases outside the gene matches: 2. This CDR3 has 14 residues. Per the germline V gene, CDR1 is KGHSH and CDR2 is LQKENI.

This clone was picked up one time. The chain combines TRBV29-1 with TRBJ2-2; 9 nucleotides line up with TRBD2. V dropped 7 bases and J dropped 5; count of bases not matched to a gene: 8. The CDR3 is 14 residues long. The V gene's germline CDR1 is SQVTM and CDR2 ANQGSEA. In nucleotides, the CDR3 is TGCAGCGGCGGAGGCGGGAGGGGTACCGGGGAGCTGTTTTTT. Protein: CSGGGGRGTGELFF.

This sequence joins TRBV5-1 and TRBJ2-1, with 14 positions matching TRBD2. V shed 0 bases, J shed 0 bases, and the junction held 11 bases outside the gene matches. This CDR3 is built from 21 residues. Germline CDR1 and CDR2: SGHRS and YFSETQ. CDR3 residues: CASSLAVGLAGVLSSYNEQFF. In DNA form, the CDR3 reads TGCGCCAGCAGCTTGGCCGTGGGACTAGCGGGAGTTCTCAGCTCCTACAATGAGCAGTTCTTC.

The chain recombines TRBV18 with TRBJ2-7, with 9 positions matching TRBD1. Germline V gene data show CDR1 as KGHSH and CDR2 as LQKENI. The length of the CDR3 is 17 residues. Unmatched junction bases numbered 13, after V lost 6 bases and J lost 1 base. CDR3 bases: TGTGCCAGCTCTCAAGGGATCGGACAGGGGACTTCCTACGAGCAGTACTTC. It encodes CASSQGIGQGTSYEQYF.